This TCR beta chain was sequenced for a study of blood T cell repertoires in COVID-19. Study summary: T cells, B-cell-depleted T cells, or PBMCs provided the cDNA or gDNA that served as material.

The V gene end was trimmed by 6 bases and the J gene end by 2 bases; junction bases not matched to a gene: 7. The CDR3 is made up of 14 amino acids. In the original workflow: For nucleated cells, counts were estimated from reference gene primer amplification. TCRdb keeps only in-frame clones here, not all; method: immunoSEQ multiplex PCR. The D gene and trimming were derived from the DNA, and the V and J assignments and clone size from that table. The sample holds around 430,000 clones, approximately 90% seen once. Patients at the Seattle site were enrolled during active infection and followed longitudinally.

The genes are TRBV23-1 and TRBJ2-7; the match to TRBD1 covers 7 bases. Being an ORF, TRBV23-1 has a function that is uncertain. The TCR was taken from a woman between 50 and 59 years old with COVID-19, enrolled during active disease. Sequenced input: peripheral blood. CDR3: CASSRWGQTYEQYF. CDR3 nucleotides: TGCGCCAGCAGCCGGTGGGGACAGACCTACGAGCAGTACTTC.